The rows below give T cell receptor beta chains drawn from one sample of a study of T cells in Graves' hyperthyroidism and ophthalmopathy. TCRdb passed the multiplex PCR reads through MiXCR, listing each CDR3 protein once. Of under 400,000 distinct CDR3 sequences in the sample, 15% to 18% are singletons; the top ten hold about a quarter. Sequences were obtained from blood. These receptors came from a woman aged 18-29 years with Graves' hyperthyroidism that later progressed to Graves' ophthalmopathy. Both conserved end residues are part of each CDR3. The D gene is left open where the match is weak. Rows may omit the clone size; those that give it use once, few, many or a size class.

clone_size j_call d_call v_call cdr3_aa cdr3_nt
many TRBJ2-2 TRBD2 TRBV2 CASGGLAGDFGRRAGELFF TGTGCCAGCGGAGGACTAGCGGGAGACTTTGGTAGAAGGGCCGGGGAGCTGTTTTTT
few TRBJ2-7 NA TRBV7-6 CASSFRGDEQYF TGTGCCAGCAGCTTCAGGGGAGACGAGCAGTACTTC
many TRBJ1-5 NA TRBV9 CASSVDGQSGQPQHF TGTGCCAGCAGCGTAGACGGGCAGTCGGGCCAGCCCCAGCATTTT
many TRBJ2-7 TRBD1 TRBV5-1 CASSLAIGDRGYEQYF TGCGCCAGCAGCTTGGCCATTGGGGACAGGGGCTACGAGCAGTACTTC
NA TRBJ1-5 TRBD1 TRBV20-1 CSASTGGDQPLHF TGCAGTGCTTCCACAGGGGGCGATCAGCCTCTGCATTTT
few TRBJ2-3 TRBD1 TRBV2 CASTDRGETDTQYF TGTGCCAGCACGGACAGGGGGGAGACAGATACGCAGTATTTT
NA TRBJ2-1 NA TRBV20-1 CSASRQIGYNEQFF TGCAGTGCTAGCAGACAGATTGGGTACAATGAGCAGTTCTTC
many TRBJ2-3 TRBD2 TRBV28 CASSLLAGSTDTQYF TGTGCCAGCAGTTTACTAGCGGGGTCCACAGATACGCAGTATTTT
many TRBJ1-4 NA TRBV15 CATKKTGGSEKLFF TGTGCCACCAAAAAGACAGGAGGAAGTGAAAAACTGTTTTTT
many TRBJ2-7 TRBD2 TRBV5-1 CASSPTPSGSYEQYF TGCGCCAGCAGCCCCACCCCTAGCGGGAGTTACGAGCAGTACTTC
NA TRBJ2-7 NA TRBV4-1 CASSPLRDIGNEQYF TGCGCCAGCAGCCCCCTCCGGGACATTGGGAACGAGCAGTACTTC
few TRBJ2-3 NA TRBV2 CASLLDLNKDTQYF TGTGCCAGCCTCTTGGACCTCAACAAGGATACGCAGTATTTT
many TRBJ1-2 TRBD1 TRBV28 CASSLQGAGYGYTF TGTGCCAGCAGCCTACAGGGGGCAGGCTATGGCTACACCTTC
many TRBJ1-5 NA TRBV13 CASSPVQGGSRPQHF TGTGCCAGCAGCCCGGTACAGGGCGGCTCGCGGCCCCAGCATTTT
NA TRBJ2-5 TRBD2 TRBV5-1 CASSPLLGMGGQETQYF TGCGCCAGCAGCCCCTTACTAGGAATGGGGGGGCAAGAGACCCAGTACTTC
NA TRBJ2-3 NA TRBV29-1 CSVDWSLSTDTQYF TGCAGCGTTGATTGGAGCCTAAGCACAGATACGCAGTATTTT
many TRBJ2-3 NA TRBV5-6 CASSLWSGMDTQYF TGTGCCAGCAGCTTGTGGTCAGGGATGGATACGCAGTATTTT
NA TRBJ2-2 NA TRBV28 CASRAFTGTGELFF TGTGCCAGCAGGGCATTCACAGGAACCGGGGAGCTGTTTTTT
many TRBJ2-7 NA TRBV12-3/TRBV12-4 CASSLFPREQYF TGTGCCAGCAGTTTATTCCCTCGGGAGCAGTACTTC
many TRBJ2-3 TRBD2 TRBV20-1 CSAHRREGTDTQYF TGCAGTGCCCACCGGCGGGAGGGTACCGATACGCAGTATTTT
NA TRBJ2-3 NA TRBV5-5 CASSTDPDTQYF TGTGCCAGCAGCACGGACCCCGATACGCAGTATTTT
many TRBJ1-6 NA TRBV12-3/TRBV12-4 CASSPREGGWPPLHF TGTGCCAGCAGTCCCCGGGAGGGAGGATGGCCACCCCTCCACTTT
once TRBJ1-5 NA TRBV9 CASSVSAGGNQPQHF TGTGCCAGCAGCGTTTCAGCGGGGGGAAATCAGCCCCAGCATTTT
few TRBJ2-1 TRBD2 TRBV7-9 CASPSGRGGNEQFF TGTGCCAGTCCTAGCGGGAGAGGGGGGAATGAGCAGTTCTTC
many TRBJ2-5 NA TRBV3-1 CASSQRKQTGGETQYF TGTGCCAGCAGCCAGAGAAAGCAGACAGGAGGAGAGACCCAGTACTTC
many TRBJ2-3 TRBD2 TRBV11-3 CASSSGLAGWADTQYF TGTGCCAGCAGCTCGGGACTAGCGGGGTGGGCAGATACGCAGTATTTT
many TRBJ2-7 TRBD2 TRBV6-1 CASSPGLASYEQYF TGTGCCAGCAGCCCGGGACTAGCGAGCTACGAGCAGTACTTC
NA TRBJ2-6 NA TRBV4-2 CASTRQGGRGANVLTF TGTGCCAGCACACGACAGGGAGGTAGAGGGGCCAACGTCCTGACTTTC
few TRBJ2-5 NA TRBV4-2 CASSQVEGGQETQYF TGTGCCAGCAGCCAAGTTGAGGGGGGGCAAGAGACCCAGTACTTC
many TRBJ2-1 TRBD2 TRBV7-9 CASILAGANEQFF TGTGCCAGCATACTAGCGGGAGCGAATGAGCAGTTCTTC
few TRBJ2-2 NA TRBV6-1 CASSEAPQPTGELFF TGTGCCAGCAGTGAAGCTCCCCAGCCCACCGGGGAGCTGTTTTTT
NA TRBJ2-7 TRBD1 TRBV6-1 CASSETVGDRAYEQYF TGTGCCAGCAGTGAAACAGTCGGGGACAGGGCCTACGAGCAGTACTTC
NA TRBJ1-5 NA TRBV6-2/TRBV6-3 CASRPSGAAEQPQHF TGTGCCAGCAGGCCTTCCGGGGCAGCAGAGCAGCCCCAGCATTTT
NA TRBJ2-5 NA TRBV15 CATSREHRDNLRETQYF TGTGCCACCAGCAGGGAGCACCGGGACAACCTTCGAGAGACCCAGTACTTC
NA TRBJ2-3 TRBD2 TRBV14 CASSQKTSGKGGTDTQYF TGTGCCAGCAGCCAAAAGACTAGCGGGAAAGGGGGCACAGATACGCAGTATTTT
many TRBJ2-1 TRBD2 TRBV5-1 CASSRLAVSYNEQFF TGCGCCAGCAGCAGGCTAGCGGTCTCCTACAATGAGCAGTTCTTC
few TRBJ2-1 NA TRBV6-1 CASSYILAGNEQFF TGTGCCAGCAGTTACATACTAGCTGGCAATGAGCAGTTCTTC
NA TRBJ2-2 NA TRBV7-3 CASSLRPFGSGELFF TGTGCCAGCAGCTTACGCCCCTTTGGGTCCGGGGAGCTGTTTTTT
many TRBJ2-4 NA TRBV2 CASSESGRQPWDIQYF TGTGCCAGCAGTGAGAGCGGTAGACAGCCTTGGGACATTCAGTACTTC
many TRBJ1-1 NA TRBV28 CASSLRTAEAFF TGTGCCAGCAGCCTAAGGACCGCTGAAGCTTTCTTT
many TRBJ2-1 NA TRBV12-3/TRBV12-4 CASTKGGNEQFF TGTGCCAGCACAAAGGGGGGGAATGAGCAGTTCTTC
many TRBJ2-1 TRBD2 TRBV5-4 CASSLVQYPSGGYNEQFF TGTGCCAGCAGCTTGGTACAATACCCTAGCGGGGGGTACAATGAGCAGTTCTTC
many TRBJ2-3 NA TRBV3-2 CASSQDWREDRVCTDTQYF TGTGCCAGCAGCCAAGATTGGAGAGAGGACAGGGTGTGCACAGATACGCAGTATTTT
NA TRBJ1-1 TRBD1 TRBV4-1 CASSHRGGPNTEAFF TGCGCCAGCAGCCACAGAGGGGGCCCGAACACTGAAGCTTTCTTT
many TRBJ2-7 TRBD2 TRBV3-1 CASSFGLAGGNEQYF TGTGCCAGCAGCTTCGGACTAGCGGGAGGAAACGAGCAGTACTTC
few TRBJ2-1 NA TRBV6-1 CASSADRSSYNEQFF TGTGCCAGCAGTGCCGACAGAAGCTCCTACAATGAGCAGTTCTTC
NA TRBJ1-2 NA TRBV7-9 CASSLATPNYGYTF TGTGCCAGCAGCTTAGCGACACCAAACTATGGCTACACCTTC
many TRBJ2-2 NA TRBV29-1 CSGSPSNTGELFF TGCAGCGGATCCCCGTCGAACACCGGGGAGCTGTTTTTT
many TRBJ2-3 NA TRBV7-2 CASSSQLWAHTDTQYF TGTGCCAGCAGCTCCCAACTATGGGCCCACACAGATACGCAGTATTTT
many TRBJ1-2 NA TRBV5-1 CASSPRTVDYGYTF TGCGCCAGCAGCCCCAGGACGGTGGACTATGGCTACACCTTC
NA TRBJ2-1 TRBD2 TRBV27 CASRWARTSGDSLQRYNEQFF TGTGCCAGCAGATGGGCCCGGACTAGCGGGGATTCCCTTCAGCGGTACAATGAGCAGTTCTTC
many TRBJ2-7 NA TRBV20-1 CSASSPQALHEQYF TGCAGTGCTAGTTCACCACAGGCCCTCCACGAGCAGTACTTC
few TRBJ2-2 NA TRBV7-9 CASSLVRTGELFF TGTGCCAGCAGCTTAGTTAGAACCGGGGAGCTGTTTTTT
NA TRBJ2-7 TRBD2 TRBV27 CASSSPLAGIYEQYF TGTGCCAGCAGTTCCCCTCTAGCGGGAATCTACGAGCAGTACTTC